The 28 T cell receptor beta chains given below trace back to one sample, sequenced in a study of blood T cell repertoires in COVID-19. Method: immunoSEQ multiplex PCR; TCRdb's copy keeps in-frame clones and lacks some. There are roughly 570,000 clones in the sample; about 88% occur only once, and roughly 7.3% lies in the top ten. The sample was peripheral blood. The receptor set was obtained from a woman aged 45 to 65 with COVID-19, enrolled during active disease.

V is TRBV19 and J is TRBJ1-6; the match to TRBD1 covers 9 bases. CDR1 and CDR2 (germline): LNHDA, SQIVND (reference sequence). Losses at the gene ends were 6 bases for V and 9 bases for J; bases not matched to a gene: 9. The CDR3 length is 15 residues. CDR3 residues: CASSTLQGAGSPLHF. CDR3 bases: TGTGCCAGTAGCACTTTACAGGGGGCGGGTTCACCCCTCCACTTT.

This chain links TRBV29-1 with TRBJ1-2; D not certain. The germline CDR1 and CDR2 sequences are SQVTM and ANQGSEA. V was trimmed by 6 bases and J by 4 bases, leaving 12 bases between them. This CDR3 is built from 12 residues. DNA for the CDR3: TGCAGCGTGGGAGGCAGAACCTATGGCTACACCTTC. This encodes CSVGGRTYGYTF.

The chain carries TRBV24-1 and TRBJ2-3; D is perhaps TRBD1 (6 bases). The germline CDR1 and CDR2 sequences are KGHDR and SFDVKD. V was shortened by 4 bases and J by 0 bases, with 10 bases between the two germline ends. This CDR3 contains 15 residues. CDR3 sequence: CATSDRTASTDTQYF. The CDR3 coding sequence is TGTGCCACCAGTGACCGGACAGCTAGCACAGATACGCAGTATTTT.

CDR3 sequence: CASSLDLAGETPLHF. The CDR3 DNA reads as TGTGCCAGCAGCTTAGACCTGGCAGGGGAAACACCCCTCCACTTT. The chain combines TRBV11-2 with TRBJ1-6, with a possible D match to TRBD1 (6 bases). This CDR3 has 15 amino acids. Trimming pared 0 bases from V and 11 bases from J, leaving 14 bases between. Per germline, CDR1 SGHAT and CDR2 FQNNGV.

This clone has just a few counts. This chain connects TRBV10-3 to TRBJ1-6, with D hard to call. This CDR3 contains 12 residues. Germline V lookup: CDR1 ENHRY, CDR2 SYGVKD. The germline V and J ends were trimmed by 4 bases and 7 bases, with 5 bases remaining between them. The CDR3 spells CAISGQNSPLHF. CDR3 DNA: TGTGCCATCAGTGGTCAGAATTCACCCCTCCACTTT.

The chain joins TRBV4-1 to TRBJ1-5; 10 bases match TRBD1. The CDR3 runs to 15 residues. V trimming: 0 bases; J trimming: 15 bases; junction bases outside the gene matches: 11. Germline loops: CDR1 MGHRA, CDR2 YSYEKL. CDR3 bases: TGCGCCAGCAGCCAAGATGGGAGGGACAGGGGCCGCCTGCATTTT. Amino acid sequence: CASSQDGRDRGRLHF.

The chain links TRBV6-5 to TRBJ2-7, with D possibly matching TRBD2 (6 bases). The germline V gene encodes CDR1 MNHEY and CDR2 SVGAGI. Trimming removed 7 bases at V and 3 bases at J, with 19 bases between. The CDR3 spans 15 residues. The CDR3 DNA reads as TGTGCCAGCACCCGGGAGCCCGGCGGTGTCTACGAGCAGTACTTC. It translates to CASTREPGGVYEQYF.

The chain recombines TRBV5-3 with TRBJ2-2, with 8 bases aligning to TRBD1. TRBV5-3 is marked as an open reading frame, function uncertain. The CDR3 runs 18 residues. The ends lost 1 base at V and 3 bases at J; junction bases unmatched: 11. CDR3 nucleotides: TGTGCCAGAAGCTTGTCGGTCTGGCGCAGGGGGCACACCGGGGAGCTGTTTTTT. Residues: CARSLSVWRRGHTGELFF.

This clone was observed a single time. The CDR3 DNA reads TGTGCCAGTAGTCCCGATCTAAGCTCCTACGAGCAGTACTTC. It yields the protein CASSPDLSSYEQYF. The rearrangement links TRBV19 to TRBJ2-7; D is unclear. The CDR3 length is 14 residues. The germline CDR1 and CDR2 sequences are LNHDA and SQIVND (reference sequence). V gave up 5 bases and J gave up 0 bases, with 11 bases separating them.

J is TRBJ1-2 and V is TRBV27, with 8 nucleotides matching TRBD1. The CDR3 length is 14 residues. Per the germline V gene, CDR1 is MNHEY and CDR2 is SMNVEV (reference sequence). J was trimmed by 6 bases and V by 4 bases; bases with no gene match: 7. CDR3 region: CASSSRTGRHGYTF. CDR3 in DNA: TGTGCCAGCAGTTCTCGGACAGGGCGCCATGGCTACACCTTC.

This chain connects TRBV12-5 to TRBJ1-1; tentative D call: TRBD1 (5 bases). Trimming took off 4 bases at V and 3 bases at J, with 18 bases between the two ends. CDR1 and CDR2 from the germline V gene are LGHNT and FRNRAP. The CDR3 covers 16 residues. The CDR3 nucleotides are TGTGCTAGTGGTTCCATATGGGCAGGGCTGGACACTGAAGCTTTCTTT. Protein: CASGSIWAGLDTEAFF.

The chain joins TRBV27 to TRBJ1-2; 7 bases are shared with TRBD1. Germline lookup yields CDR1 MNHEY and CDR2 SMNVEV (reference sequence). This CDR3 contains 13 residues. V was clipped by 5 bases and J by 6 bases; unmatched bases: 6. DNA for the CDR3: TGTGCCAGCAGTCGTTCAGGGGGAGATGGCTACACCTTC. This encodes CASSRSGGDGYTF.

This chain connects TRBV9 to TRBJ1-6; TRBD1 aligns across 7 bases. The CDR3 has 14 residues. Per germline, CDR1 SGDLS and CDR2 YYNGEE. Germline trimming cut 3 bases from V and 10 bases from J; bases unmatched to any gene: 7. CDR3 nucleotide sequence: TGTGCCAGCAGCGACCGGGACAGCCTATCACCCCTCCACTTT. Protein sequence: CASSDRDSLSPLHF.

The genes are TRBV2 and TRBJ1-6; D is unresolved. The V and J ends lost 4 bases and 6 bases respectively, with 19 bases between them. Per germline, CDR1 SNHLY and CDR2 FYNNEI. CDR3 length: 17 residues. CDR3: CASSGSLGQLSNSPLHF. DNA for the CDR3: TGTGCCAGCAGTGGCAGTCTGGGCCAGCTCTCTAATTCACCCCTCCACTTT. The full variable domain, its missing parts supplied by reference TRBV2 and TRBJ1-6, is EPEVTQTPSHQVTQMGQEVILRCVPISNHLYFYWYRQILGQKVEFLVSFYNNEISEKSEIFDDQFSVERPDGSNFTLKIRSTKLEDSAMYFCASSGSLGQLSNSPLHFGNGTRLTVT.

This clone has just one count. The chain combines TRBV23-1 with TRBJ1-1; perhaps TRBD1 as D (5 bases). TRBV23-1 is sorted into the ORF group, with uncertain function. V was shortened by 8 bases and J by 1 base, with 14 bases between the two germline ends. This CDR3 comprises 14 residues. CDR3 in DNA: TGCGCCAGCCCACCTAGGAGGGGGAACACTGAAGCTTTCTTT. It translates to CASPPRRGNTEAFF.

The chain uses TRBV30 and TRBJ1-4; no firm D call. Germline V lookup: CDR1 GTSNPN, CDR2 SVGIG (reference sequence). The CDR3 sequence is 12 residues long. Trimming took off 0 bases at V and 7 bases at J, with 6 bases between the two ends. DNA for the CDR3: TGTGCCTGGAGTGTAACGGGTGAAAAACTGTTTTTT. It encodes CAWSVTGEKLFF.

The CDR3 DNA is TGTGCCAGCATATACGCGGTACAGAACACTGAAGCTTTCTTT. Protein: CASIYAVQNTEAFF. The chain couples TRBV6-5 to TRBJ1-1, with D hard to call. The CDR3 contains 14 residues. V shed 7 bases and J shed 1 base, with 13 bases lying between them. CDR1 and CDR2 from the germline V gene are MNHEY and SVGAGI.

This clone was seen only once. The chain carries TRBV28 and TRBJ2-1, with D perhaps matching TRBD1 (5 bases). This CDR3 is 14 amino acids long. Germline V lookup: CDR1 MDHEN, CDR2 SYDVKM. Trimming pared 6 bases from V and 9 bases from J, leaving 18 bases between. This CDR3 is CASSPPSREGEQFF. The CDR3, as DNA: TGTGCCAGCAGCCCCCCCTCCAGGGAAGGTGAGCAGTTCTTC.

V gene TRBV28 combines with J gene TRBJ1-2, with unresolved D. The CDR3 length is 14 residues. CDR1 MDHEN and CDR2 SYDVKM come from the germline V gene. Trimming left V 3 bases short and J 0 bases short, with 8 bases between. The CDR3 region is CASSLDGANYGYTF. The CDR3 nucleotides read TGTGCCAGCAGTTTGGACGGGGCTAACTATGGCTACACCTTC.

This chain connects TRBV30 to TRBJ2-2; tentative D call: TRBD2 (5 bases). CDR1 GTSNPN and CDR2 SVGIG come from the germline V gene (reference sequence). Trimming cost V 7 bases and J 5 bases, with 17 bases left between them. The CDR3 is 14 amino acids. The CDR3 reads CASRTFPGTGELFF. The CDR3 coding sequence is TGTGCCTCTCGGACCTTCCCGGGAACCGGGGAGCTGTTTTTT.

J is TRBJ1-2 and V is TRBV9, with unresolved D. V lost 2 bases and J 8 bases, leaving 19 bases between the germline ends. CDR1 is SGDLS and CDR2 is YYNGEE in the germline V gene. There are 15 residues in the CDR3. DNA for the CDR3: TGTGCCAGCAGCGTCCAGTTGGAGGCCGGCGTGGGCTACACCTTC. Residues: CASSVQLEAGVGYTF.

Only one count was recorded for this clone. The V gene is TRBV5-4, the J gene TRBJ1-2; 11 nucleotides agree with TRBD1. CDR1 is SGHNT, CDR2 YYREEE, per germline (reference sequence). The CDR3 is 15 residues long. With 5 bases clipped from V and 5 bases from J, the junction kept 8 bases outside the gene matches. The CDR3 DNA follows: TGTGCCAGCAGTCAGGACAGGGGGCTGGGGTATGGCTACACCTTC. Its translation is CASSQDRGLGYGYTF.

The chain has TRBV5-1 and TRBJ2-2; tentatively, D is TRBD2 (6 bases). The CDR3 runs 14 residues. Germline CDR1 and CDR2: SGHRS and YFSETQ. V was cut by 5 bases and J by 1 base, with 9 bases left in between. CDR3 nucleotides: TGCGCCAGCAGATGGGGGGTGAACACCGGGGAGCTGTTTTTT. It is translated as CASRWGVNTGELFF.

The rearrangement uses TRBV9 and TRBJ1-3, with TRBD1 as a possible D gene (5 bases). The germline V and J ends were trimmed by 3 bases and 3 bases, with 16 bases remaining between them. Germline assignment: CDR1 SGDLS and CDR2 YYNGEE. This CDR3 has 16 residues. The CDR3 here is CASSGPSGLSGNTIYF. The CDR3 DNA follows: TGTGCCAGCAGCGGACCTTCAGGGTTAAGTGGAAACACCATATATTTT.

CDR3 loop: CASSREWGGDGYTF. In nucleotides, the CDR3 is TGTGCCAGCAGTAGGGAATGGGGGGGCGATGGCTACACCTTC. The chain combines TRBV25-1 with TRBJ1-2; D possibly corresponds to TRBD1 (6 bases). V dropped 5 bases and J dropped 6 bases, with 16 bases sitting between them. This CDR3 has 14 residues. The germline CDR1 and CDR2 sequences are MGHDK and SYGVNS.

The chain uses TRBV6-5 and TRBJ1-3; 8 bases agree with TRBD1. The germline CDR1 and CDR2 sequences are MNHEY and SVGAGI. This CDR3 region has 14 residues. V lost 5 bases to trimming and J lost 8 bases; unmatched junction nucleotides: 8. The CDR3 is CASSPRGRGDTIYF. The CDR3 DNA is TGTGCCAGCAGTCCCAGGGGGCGTGGGGACACCATATATTTT.

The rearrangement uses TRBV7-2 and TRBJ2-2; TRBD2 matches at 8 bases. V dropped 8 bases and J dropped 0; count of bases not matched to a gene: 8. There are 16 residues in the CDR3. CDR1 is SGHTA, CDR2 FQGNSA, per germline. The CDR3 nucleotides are TGTGCCAGCGATCGCGGGGGGACTACGAACACCGGGGAGCTGTTTTTT. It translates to CASDRGGTTNTGELFF.

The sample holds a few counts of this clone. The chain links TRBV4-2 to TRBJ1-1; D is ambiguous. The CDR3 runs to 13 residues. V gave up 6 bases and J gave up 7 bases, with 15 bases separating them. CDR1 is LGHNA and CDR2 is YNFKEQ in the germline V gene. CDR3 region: CASSYGFPNEAFF. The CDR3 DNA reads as TGTGCCAGCAGTTACGGGTTTCCTAATGAAGCTTTCTTT.